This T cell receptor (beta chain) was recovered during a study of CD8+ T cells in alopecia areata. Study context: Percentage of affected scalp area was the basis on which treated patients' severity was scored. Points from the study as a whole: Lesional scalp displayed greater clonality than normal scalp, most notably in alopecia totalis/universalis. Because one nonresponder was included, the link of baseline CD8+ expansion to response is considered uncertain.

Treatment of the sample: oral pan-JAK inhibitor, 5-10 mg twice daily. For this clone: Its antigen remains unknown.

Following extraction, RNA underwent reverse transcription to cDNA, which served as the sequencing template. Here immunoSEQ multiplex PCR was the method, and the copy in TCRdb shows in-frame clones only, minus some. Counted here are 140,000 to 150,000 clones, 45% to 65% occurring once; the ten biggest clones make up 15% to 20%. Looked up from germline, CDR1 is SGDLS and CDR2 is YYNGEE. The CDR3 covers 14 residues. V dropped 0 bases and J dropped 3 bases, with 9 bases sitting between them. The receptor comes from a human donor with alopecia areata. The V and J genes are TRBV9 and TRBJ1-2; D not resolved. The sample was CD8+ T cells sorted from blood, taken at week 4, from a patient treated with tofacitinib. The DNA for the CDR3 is TGTGCCAGCAGCGTAGAAGGGCCAGACTATGGCTACACCTTC. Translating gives CASSVEGPDYGYTF.